The present T cell receptor (beta chain) was sequenced within a study of blood T cell repertoires in COVID-19. Study context: COVID-19 samples from acute and convalescent phases originated in the United States, Italy and Spain. PBMCs, B-cell-depleted T cells, or T cells were the source of the cDNA or gDNA that made up the material.

The germline V and J ends were trimmed by 4 bases and 4 bases, with 12 bases remaining between them. This CDR3 has 14 residues. Germline V gene lookup returns CDR1 KGHDR and CDR2 SFDVKD. Here immunoSEQ multiplex PCR was the method, and the copy in TCRdb shows in-frame clones only, minus some. The sample includes roughly 260,000 clones, around nine tenths of them seen just once. The sequence came from a man in his forties or fifties who had recovered from COVID-19. Material for sequencing was peripheral blood. The chain uses TRBV24-1 and TRBJ1-2; tentatively, D is TRBD1 (6 bases). The CDR3 DNA reads TGTGCCACCAGTGACACAAGACAGGCCTATGGCTACACCTTC. It encodes CATSDTRQAYGYTF.